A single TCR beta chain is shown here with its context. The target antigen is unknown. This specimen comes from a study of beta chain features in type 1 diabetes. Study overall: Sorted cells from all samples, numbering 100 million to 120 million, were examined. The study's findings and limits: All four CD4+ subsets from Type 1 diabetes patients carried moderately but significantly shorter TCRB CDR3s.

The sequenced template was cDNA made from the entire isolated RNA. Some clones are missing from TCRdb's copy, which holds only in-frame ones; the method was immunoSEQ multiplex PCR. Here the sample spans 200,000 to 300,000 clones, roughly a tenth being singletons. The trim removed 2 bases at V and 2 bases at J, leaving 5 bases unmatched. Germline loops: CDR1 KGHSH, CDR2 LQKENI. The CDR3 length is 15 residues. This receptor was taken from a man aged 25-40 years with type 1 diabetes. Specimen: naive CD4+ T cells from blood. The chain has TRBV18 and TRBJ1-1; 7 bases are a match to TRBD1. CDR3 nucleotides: TGTGCCAGCTCACCAACGACAGGGTTTAACACTGAAGCTTTCTTT. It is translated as CASSPTTGFNTEAFF.